One and the same sample provided the 2 T cell receptor beta chains below, sequenced in a study of blood T cell repertoires in COVID-19. Repertoires were generated with immunoSEQ multiplex PCR, while TCRdb's copy carries only in-frame clones and drops some. Among approximately 180,000 clones, 70% to 90% were seen once, and the ten largest hold 3.3%. The specimen was peripheral blood. The source is a man between 60 and 75 years old with acute or convalescent COVID-19.

The genes are TRBV6-5 and TRBJ1-6; a weak D match, TRBD1 (6 bases). There are 15 residues in the CDR3. Germline V gene sequence: CDR1 MNHEY, CDR2 SVGAGI. V was cut by 7 bases and J by 7 bases, with 17 bases left in between. CDR3 in amino acids: CASNTRGRANSPLHF. As DNA, the CDR3 is TGTGCCAGCAACACAAGGGGGAGGGCGAATTCACCCCTCCACTTT.

This chain links TRBV5-4 with TRBJ2-7; 9 bases agree with TRBD1. Germline-derived CDR1 and CDR2 are SGHNT and YYREEE (reference sequence). J was trimmed by 1 base and V by 5 bases; bases with no gene match: 4. This CDR3 comprises 14 residues. CDR3 in amino acids: CASSSQGASYEQYF. CDR3 coding DNA: TGTGCCAGCAGTTCACAGGGGGCGTCCTACGAGCAGTACTTC.